This T cell receptor (beta chain) was captured by sequencing in a study of technical replicates of blood from a handful of donors. CDR1 and CDR2 from the germline V gene are SEHNR and FQNEAQ (reference sequence). This CDR3 comprises 16 residues. Trimming shortened V by 5 bases and J by 1 base, and 18 bases separated the two germline ends. Profiled with immunoSEQ multiplex PCR; TCRdb holds only in-frame clones, not every one. Of about 100,000 clones detected, over 90% appear once; the ten largest clones hold around 0.3%. The source is a human donor in good health. The sample comprised T cells isolated from PBMCs. The rearrangement links TRBV7-9 to TRBJ2-7; TRBD1 is a possible D gene (5 bases). The CDR3 DNA follows: TGTGCCAGCAGCGAAAGGACACGACAGCTATCCTACGAGCAGTACTTC. Protein sequence: CASSERTRQLSYEQYF.